These 19 T cell receptor beta chains were sequenced from one sample in a study of monozygotic twins with inflammatory bowel disease. TCRdb re-called the 5' RACE reads and catalogs CDR3 proteins one per entry, DNA excluded. The table for this sample gives about 300,000 distinct CDR3 sequences. Material: blood. Every receptor here comes from a human donor with ulcerative colitis or Crohn's disease, or a healthy co-twin of an affected twin (not recorded which).

This chain joins TRBV20-1 and TRBJ1-2; TCRdb designates TRBD1, a call that cannot be tested without DNA. The CDR3 totals 12 residues. The germline CDR1 and CDR2 sequences are DFQATT and SNEGSKA (reference sequence). The CDR3: CSASFRGLSYTF.

The chain recombines TRBV7-2 with TRBJ1-1. This CDR3 contains 14 residues. The V gene's germline CDR1 is SGHTA and CDR2 FQGNSA. CDR3 region: CASSRMEGNTEAFF.

The V call is TRBV19, the J call TRBJ1-2; TCRdb's D call, TRBD1, is unchecked because there is no DNA. The germline V gene has CDR1 LNHDA and CDR2 SQIVND (reference sequence). This CDR3 is 14 amino acids long. CDR3 sequence: CASSVGGAGYGYTF.

The chain combines TRBV20-1 with TRBJ2-2. This CDR3 has 13 amino acids. Germline-derived CDR1 and CDR2 are DFQATT and SNEGSKA (reference sequence). The CDR3 here is CSASYPNTGELFF.

The chain carries TRBV5-4 and TRBJ2-7; TCRdb indicates TRBD2, and absent DNA this call remains unverified. The CDR3 has 13 residues. The germline CDR1 and CDR2 sequences are SGHNT and YYREEE (reference sequence). This chain's CDR3 is CASSRDGGYEQYF.

This sequence joins TRBV13 and TRBJ1-6; no DNA is available, so the TRBD1 call from TCRdb remains unchecked. Germline CDR1 is PRHDT and CDR2 is FYEKMQ (reference sequence). This CDR3 comprises 16 residues. The CDR3 loop reads CASSLGRQGISAPLHF.

This chain joins TRBV6-1 and TRBJ2-5; TCRdb gives TRBD1 as the D gene, but with no DNA this cannot be confirmed. The CDR3 is 12 residues long. Per the germline V gene, CDR1 is MNHNS and CDR2 is SASEGT. CDR3 loop: CASSPRVETPYF.

This rearrangement joins TRBV6-1 to TRBJ2-1; TCRdb indicates TRBD2, and absent DNA this call remains unverified. Germline V gene lookup returns CDR1 MNHNS and CDR2 SASEGT. The CDR3 has 18 amino acids. CDR3 sequence reads: CASRRNSGTSYTYNEQFF.

The chain is built from TRBV4-2 and TRBJ2-3; TCRdb proposes TRBD2, but this gene call is untestable without DNA. The CDR3 runs to 19 residues. CDR1 and CDR2 (germline): LGHNA, YNFKEQ. The CDR3 protein is CASSPGRTSGGGSTDTQYF.

The chain carries TRBV12-3 or TRBV12-4 and TRBJ2-1. The CDR3 contains 13 residues. The CDR3 sequence: CASSRSALDEQFF.

This chain connects TRBV28 to TRBJ2-7. The germline V gene has CDR1 MDHEN and CDR2 SYDVKM. The CDR3 extends over 15 amino acids. The CDR3 loop reads CASSFFEKGYYEQYF.

The CDR3 loop is CAITPGLEAGNEQFF. This chain joins TRBV10-3 and TRBJ2-1; TCRdb's D gene call, TRBD2, goes unchecked for lack of DNA. From germline, CDR1 is ENHRY and CDR2 SYGVKD. CDR3 length equals 15 residues.

The V and J genes are TRBV7-2 and TRBJ2-4; the D call from TCRdb, TRBD2, cannot be confirmed without DNA. The CDR3 totals 13 residues. CDR1 and CDR2 from the germline V gene are SGHTA and FQGNSA. The CDR3 protein is CASSTEGYSIQYF.

The rearrangement joins TRBV6-2 or TRBV6-3 to TRBJ2-7. Germline V lookup: CDR1 MNHEY, CDR2 SVGEGT. The CDR3 loop spans 19 amino acids. The CDR3 region is CASSYTTGMRTLKSYEQYF.

V is TRBV27 and J is TRBJ2-1; TCRdb's D call of TRBD2 is untestable without DNA. There are 14 residues in the CDR3. In germline, CDR1 is MNHEY, CDR2 SMNVEV (reference sequence). CDR3 in amino acids: CASSSGLAVYEQFF.

V gene TRBV2 combines with J gene TRBJ2-7; the TRBD2 assignment by TCRdb is unverifiable without DNA. CDR3 length: 18 residues. Per germline, CDR1 SNHLY and CDR2 FYNNEI. Here the CDR3 reads CASSETGTSGSSAYEQYF.

The rearrangement joins TRBV10-3 to TRBJ2-3; TCRdb indicates TRBD1, and absent DNA this call remains unverified. Germline CDR1 is ENHRY and CDR2 is SYGVKD. This CDR3 is 17 amino acids long. CDR3 residues: CAISATPGTGGPDTQYF.

The chain employs TRBV10-3 and TRBJ2-7; absent DNA, TCRdb's TRBD2 call cannot be checked. Per germline, CDR1 ENHRY and CDR2 SYGVKD. The CDR3 is 15 residues long. The CDR3 region is CAISELSGSGREQYF.

This sequence joins TRBV19 and TRBJ2-2; TCRdb gives TRBD2 as the D gene, but with no DNA this cannot be confirmed. The germline gives CDR1 LNHDA, CDR2 SQIVND (reference sequence). CDR3 size: 16 residues. Here the CDR3 reads CASTLLAGANTGELFF.